This T cell receptor beta chain was documented in a study of blood T cell repertoires in COVID-19 (dated by TCRdb to between 2020 and 2021). The study in broad terms: The collaborator samples originated in the United States, Italy and Spain and spanned the acute and convalescent phases of COVID-19. The material from the prospective study consisted of cDNA or gDNA derived from T cells, B-cell-depleted T cells, or PBMCs. The dataset comprised deeply sampled blood TCRbeta repertoires from subjects exposed to, actively infected with, or recovered from COVID-19. The repertoires were released in a freely available public database intended as a resource for research on the immune response to SARS-CoV-2. Samples were obtained from the ongoing ImmuneRACE study (first 160 participants) and from 1,200 or so subjects provided by 6 global collaborators. The sample metadata nearly always contained a de-identified subject ID, COVID-19 status, age in years and sex. Where HLA class I and class II types were available, the types were taken from metadata supplied by the sample provider, not from assay-based typing.

The study at large found these results: The amount of clinical and demographic metadata varied by source and participant and was provided uncurated.

TCRbeta CDR3 regions were amplified from genomic DNA by means of the immunoSEQ Assay, a bias-controlled multiplex PCR. As for the authors' bioinformatics: The number of nucleated cells in each sample was estimated from the amplification of reference gene primers within the assay. Sequence reads were collapsed and filtered to measure the absolute abundance of every unique TCRbeta CDR3 rearrangement. Productive Simpson clonality was computed per sample as the square root of Simpson's diversity index over productive rearrangements. In its TCRdb copy, this immuneACCESS table keeps in-frame sequences only and misses some clones. Where compared with another copy, unresolved V genes explain less than half of these, and the others have no known cause. V, J and clone size are taken as reported in that table, and D and trimming were inferred from the DNA itself. Recorded for this sample are around 67,000 clones; 87% of them occurred a single time. The ten largest account for 19% of the sample.

This clone was detected only a few times. The target of this receptor is not known. No per-base quality is available; no much larger clone lies one base away. Each collaborating institution followed its own protocols to collect whole blood in K2EDTA tubes. Collaborator samples were shipped for TCRbeta analysis as frozen whole blood, isolated PBMCs, or DNA extracted from either sample type. The CDR3, cysteine through phenylalanine, is 14 amino acids long. This entry keeps only the CDR3 DNA: 42 bases, framed from base 1. V is shortened by 0 bases, J by 8 bases, and the region joining them spans 13 bases. The germline V gene yields MGHRA for CDR1 and YSYEKL for CDR2.

This TCR came from a woman of 80 years or more with acute or convalescent COVID-19. The chain joins TRBV4-1 to TRBJ1-2; the D gene identity is not certain. Source material: peripheral blood. CDR3 loop: CASSQDYSSGGYTF. Here is the DNA: TGCGCCAGCAGCCAAGATTATTCGTCGGGGGGCTACACCTTC.